The T cell receptor beta chain described here comes from a study of regulatory T cells in long-lasting Graves disease. In this sample, this clonotype turned up many times. Arm-PCR of CDR3 regions and iRepertoire HTBI primers were the basis on which TCR beta libraries were built. Using its own MiXCR run on the multiplex PCR reads, TCRdb lists one record per CDR3 protein. The sample holds approximately 540,000 distinct CDR3 sequences, around 12% seen once. The time point was: newly diagnosed GD, antithyroid drugs for less than 3 months. PBMC-derived RNA was used for the TCR library. The CDR3 totals 16 residues. V lost 1 base, J lost 9 bases, and 19 bases lay in between. Germline CDR1 is SGHAT and CDR2 is FQNNGV. Separately, the same data were catalogued under a study of T cells in Graves' hyperthyroidism and ophthalmopathy.

This material consisted of peripheral blood mononuclear cells (PBMCs), taken at new diagnosis, from a patient treated with antithyroid drugs. This TCR came from a woman aged 25 to 39 with Graves disease. The rearrangement joins TRBV11-2 to TRBJ2-1; TRBD2 might be the D (6 bases). The CDR3 region is CASSLVGGGGVVEQFF. As DNA, the CDR3 is TGTGCCAGCAGCTTAGTAGGCGGCGGAGGGGTGGTTGAGCAGTTCTTC.